In its sample, the clone carrying this T cell receptor beta chain was seen many times. The antigen remains undetermined. The V gene's germline CDR1 is KGHSH and CDR2 LQKENI. The CDR3 runs 13 residues. The V end lost 1 base, the J end lost 8 bases, and 11 bases lay between the germline ends. The sample originates from a study of T cells after yellow fever vaccination. General observations from the study: Weaker, the secondary response had a peak occurring faster, on day 5 versus 15.

One entry per CDR3 protein, called by TCRdb with MiXCR from the 5' RACE reads. Of a few hundred thousand distinct CDR3 sequences in the sample, about 4% are singletons; the top ten hold around 24%. The V gene is TRBV18, the J gene TRBJ1-2, with D perhaps TRBD1 (5 bases). The clonotype was recovered from a young man who received the YFV17D yellow fever vaccine. The sample consisted of PBMCs, taken 5 days after the yellow fever booster vaccination. The CDR3, as DNA: TGTGCCAGCTCACCACAGGGGTCTAAAGGCTACACCTTC. Its protein product is CASSPQGSKGYTF.